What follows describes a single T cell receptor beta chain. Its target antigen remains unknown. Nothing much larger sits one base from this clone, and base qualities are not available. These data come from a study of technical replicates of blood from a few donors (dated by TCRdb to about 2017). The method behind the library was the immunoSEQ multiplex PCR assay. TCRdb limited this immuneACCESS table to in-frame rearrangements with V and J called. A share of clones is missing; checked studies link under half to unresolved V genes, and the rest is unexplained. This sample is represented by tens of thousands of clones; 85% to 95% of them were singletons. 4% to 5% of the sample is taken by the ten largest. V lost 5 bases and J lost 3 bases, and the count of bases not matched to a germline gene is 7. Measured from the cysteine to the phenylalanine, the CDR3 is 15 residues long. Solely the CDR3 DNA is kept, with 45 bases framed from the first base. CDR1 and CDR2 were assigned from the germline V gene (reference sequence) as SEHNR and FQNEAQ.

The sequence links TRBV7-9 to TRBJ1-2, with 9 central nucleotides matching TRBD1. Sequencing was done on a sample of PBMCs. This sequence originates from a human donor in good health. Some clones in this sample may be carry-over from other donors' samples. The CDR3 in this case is CASSQDRGVYYGYTF. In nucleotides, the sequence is TGTGCCAGCAGCCAGGACAGGGGTGTTTACTATGGCTACACCTTC.